This T cell receptor (beta chain) derives from a study of OX40 agonist ivuxolimab in advanced cancers. Sequenced by immunoSEQ multiplex PCR; TCRdb stores in-frame clones only, minus some. Of approximately 46,000 clones listed, around 77% are singletons. The CDR3 is 14 amino acids. Germline CDR1 reads SGHTA; CDR2 reads FQGTGA. Trimming took 0 bases from V and 5 from J; bases not matched to a gene: 2. J is TRBJ2-3 and V is TRBV7-3; 7 bases are a match to TRBD2. The TCR sequence derives from an adult with an advanced solid tumor such as melanoma, head and neck, liver or kidney cancer. The source was CD4+ or CD8+ T cells sorted from blood, collected in a trial of the OX40 agonist ivuxolimab. The CDR3 bases are TGTGCCAGCAGCTTAACGGCGGGAGTAGATACGCAGTATTTT. The encoded protein is CASSLTAGVDTQYF.